The source of this TCR beta chain is a study of blood T cell repertoires in COVID-19. Looking at the study overall: Some COVID-19 samples were acute and others convalescent; all came from the United States, Italy and Spain.

This clone occurred once. Method: immunoSEQ multiplex PCR; TCRdb's copy keeps in-frame clones and lacks some. This sample has hundreds of thousands of clones, with around 85% found just once. V shed 1 base and J 7 bases; nucleotides not matched to a gene: 8. The V gene's germline CDR1 is LNHDA and CDR2 SQIVND (reference sequence). The CDR3 consists of 15 residues. V and J are TRBV19 and TRBJ1-2; TRBD1 aligns across 8 bases. This receptor was taken from a woman aged 30 to 39 who had recovered from COVID-19. Sequenced material: peripheral blood. This chain's CDR3 is CASSIGTRGRGGYTF. The DNA of the CDR3 is TGTGCCAGTAGTATAGGAACCAGGGGGCGCGGTGGCTACACCTTC.